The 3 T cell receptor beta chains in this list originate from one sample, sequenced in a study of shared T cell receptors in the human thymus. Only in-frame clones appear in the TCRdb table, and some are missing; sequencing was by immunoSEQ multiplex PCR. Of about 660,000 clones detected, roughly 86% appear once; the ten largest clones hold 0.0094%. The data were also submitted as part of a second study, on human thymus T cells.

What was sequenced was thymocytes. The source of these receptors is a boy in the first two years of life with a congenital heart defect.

The CDR3 protein is CASSPGQGAPQETQYF. DNA for the CDR3: TGTGCCAGCAGCCCGGGACAGGGGGCCCCACAAGAGACCCAGTACTTC. The J gene is TRBJ2-5, the V gene TRBV27, with 12 bases identical to TRBD1. Looked up from germline, CDR1 is MNHEY and CDR2 is SMNVEV (reference sequence). Trimming took 6 bases from V and 2 from J; bases not matched to a gene: 7. CDR3 length: 16 residues.

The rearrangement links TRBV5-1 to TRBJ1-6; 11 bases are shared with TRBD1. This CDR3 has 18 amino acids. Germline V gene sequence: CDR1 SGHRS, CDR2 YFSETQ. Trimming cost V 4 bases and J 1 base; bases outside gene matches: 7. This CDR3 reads CASSALGQGASYNSPLHF. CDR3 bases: TGCGCCAGCAGCGCGTTAGGACAGGGGGCTTCCTATAATTCACCCCTCCACTTT.

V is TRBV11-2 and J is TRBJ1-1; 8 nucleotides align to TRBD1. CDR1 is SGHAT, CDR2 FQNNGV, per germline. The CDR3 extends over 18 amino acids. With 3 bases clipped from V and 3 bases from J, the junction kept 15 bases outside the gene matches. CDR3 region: CASSFGSEDREEHTEAFF. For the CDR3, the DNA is TGTGCCAGCAGCTTTGGGTCCGAGGACAGGGAGGAGCACACTGAAGCTTTCTTT.